This T cell receptor beta chain was retrieved from a study of OX40 agonist ivuxolimab in advanced cancers. Generated by immunoSEQ multiplex PCR, the TCRdb table keeps only in-frame clones and is missing some. The data hold tens of thousands of clones, with just under 95% observed a single time. Germline assignment: CDR1 MDHEN and CDR2 SYDVKM. Trimming pared 1 base from V and 1 base from J, leaving 10 bases between. The CDR3 has 15 residues. The sample here was CD4+ or CD8+ T cells sorted from blood, taken in a trial of the OX40 agonist ivuxolimab. The sequence was obtained from an adult with an advanced solid tumor such as melanoma, head and neck, liver or kidney cancer. The chain carries TRBV28 and TRBJ2-5; unclear D gene. DNA for the CDR3: TGTGCCAGCAGTTTATTGGGCAGGAGCCAAGAGACCCAGTACTTC. Translation: CASSLLGRSQETQYF. Complete variable domain (other parts from reference TRBV28 and TRBJ2-5): DVKVTQSSRYLVKRTGEKVFLECVQDMDHENMFWYRQDPGLGLRLIYFSYDVKMKEKGDIPEGYSVSREKKERFSLILESASTNQTSMYLCASSLLGRSQETQYFGPGTRLLVL.